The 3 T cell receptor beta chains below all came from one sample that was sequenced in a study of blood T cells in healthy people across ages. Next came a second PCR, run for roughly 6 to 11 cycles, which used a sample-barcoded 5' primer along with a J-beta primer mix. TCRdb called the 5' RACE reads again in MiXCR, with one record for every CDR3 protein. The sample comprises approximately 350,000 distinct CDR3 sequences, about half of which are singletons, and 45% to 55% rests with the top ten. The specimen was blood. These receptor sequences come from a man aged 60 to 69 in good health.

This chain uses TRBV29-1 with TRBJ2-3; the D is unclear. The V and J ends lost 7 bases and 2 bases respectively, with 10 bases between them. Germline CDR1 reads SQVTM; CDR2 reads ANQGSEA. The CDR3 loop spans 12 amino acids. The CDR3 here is CSGVHYTDTQYF. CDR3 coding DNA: TGCAGCGGGGTGCACTACACAGATACGCAGTATTTT.

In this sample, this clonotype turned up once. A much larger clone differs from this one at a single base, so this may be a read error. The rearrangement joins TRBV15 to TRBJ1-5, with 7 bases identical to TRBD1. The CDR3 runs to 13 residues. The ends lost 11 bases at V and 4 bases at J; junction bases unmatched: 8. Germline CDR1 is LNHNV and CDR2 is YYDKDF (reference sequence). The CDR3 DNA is TGTGCCGCCCGGACAGGCCCGAATCAGCCCCAGCATTTT. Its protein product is CAARTGPNQPQHF.

In DNA form, the CDR3 reads TGCAGCGTTGCCGGCCAACTGTCGACGGGGGGCACAGATACGCAGTATTTT. Encoded protein: CSVAGQLSTGGTDTQYF. The chain carries TRBV29-1 and TRBJ2-3; tentatively, D is TRBD2 (6 bases). The V end lost 4 bases, the J end lost 1 base, and 21 bases lay between the germline ends. CDR1 and CDR2 (germline): SQVTM, ANQGSEA. The CDR3 is 17 residues long.